This T cell receptor beta chain derives from a study of T cell responses to AZD1222 COVID-19 vaccine. Across the study: Pooled samples include second doses given at about 4 or 12 weeks.

Libraries were prepared by immunoSEQ multiplex PCR; TCRdb keeps only in-frame clonotypes and omits some of them. The sample contains some 120,000 clones, over 75% of which appear only once. General study points: The CD4 TCRs associated with vaccination extended across spike and predominated at 160-218 and 743-854.

This clone occurred once. Its specificity is unknown. The receptor comes from an adult in good health. The specimen was peripheral blood, collected on day 0 of AZD1222 vaccination.

In DNA, the CDR3 is TGCAGCGTTGGAAATGTAAGCGGGAGGGCCTCCCAGACATACAATGAGCAGTTCTTC. Protein sequence: CSVGNVSGRASQTYNEQFF. This chain connects TRBV29-1 to TRBJ2-1; TRBD2 matches at 10 bases. The CDR3 is 19 amino acids. Germline CDR1 is SQVTM and CDR2 is ANQGSEA. Trimming at V came to 4 bases and at J to 4 bases, leaving 19 bases not matched to a gene.